This T cell receptor (beta chain) was obtained from a study of T cell responses to AZD1222 COVID-19 vaccine. As for the study in general: Samples with a second dose at about 4 or about 12 weeks were pooled together. Study outcomes and limitations: Mostly white British, mostly female donors; authors suggested clonal diversity may be underestimated. Just five or six AZD1222 recipients tested seropositive at baseline. Elevations in Spike-specific TCR breadth and depth followed administration of two AZD1222 doses.

A word on this clone: Its antigen is unknown.

The method was immunoSEQ multiplex PCR; TCRdb's version includes in-frame clones alone and lacks a portion of them. The table lists roughly 66,000 clones, roughly four fifths of them singletons. The CDR3 has 17 residues. Trimming at V came to 6 bases and at J to 3 bases, leaving 13 bases not matched to a gene. CDR1 is SGHVS and CDR2 is FQNEAQ in the germline V gene. The rearrangement joins TRBV7-8 to TRBJ2-7, with 11 bases matching TRBD1. The sequence was obtained from an adult in good health. The specimen comprised peripheral blood, sampled on day 0 of AZD1222 vaccination. The CDR3 reads CASRKRALGTGGYEQYF. CDR3 DNA sequence: TGTGCCAGCAGGAAGAGAGCCCTCGGGACAGGGGGCTACGAGCAGTACTTC.